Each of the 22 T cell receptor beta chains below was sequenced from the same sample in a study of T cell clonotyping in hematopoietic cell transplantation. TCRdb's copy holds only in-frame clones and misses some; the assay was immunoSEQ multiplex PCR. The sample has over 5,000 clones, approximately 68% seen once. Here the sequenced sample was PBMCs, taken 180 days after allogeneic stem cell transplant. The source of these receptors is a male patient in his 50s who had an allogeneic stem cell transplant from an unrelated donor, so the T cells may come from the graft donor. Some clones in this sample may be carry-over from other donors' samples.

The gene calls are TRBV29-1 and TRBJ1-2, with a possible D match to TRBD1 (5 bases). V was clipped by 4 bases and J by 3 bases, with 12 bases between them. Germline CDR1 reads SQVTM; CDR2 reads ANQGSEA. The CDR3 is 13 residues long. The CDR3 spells CSVAVREDYGYTF. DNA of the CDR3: TGCAGCGTTGCCGTCAGGGAGGACTATGGCTACACCTTC.

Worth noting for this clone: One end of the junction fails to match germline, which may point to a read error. DNA for the CDR3: TGTGCCAGCAGTACGGGGTTCAACGAGCAGTACTTC. It codes for CASSTGFNEQYF. This sequence joins TRBV10-3 and TRBJ2-7; perhaps TRBD2 as D (5 bases). The CDR3 loop spans 12 amino acids. Germline V gene data show CDR1 as ENHRY and CDR2 as SYGVKD.

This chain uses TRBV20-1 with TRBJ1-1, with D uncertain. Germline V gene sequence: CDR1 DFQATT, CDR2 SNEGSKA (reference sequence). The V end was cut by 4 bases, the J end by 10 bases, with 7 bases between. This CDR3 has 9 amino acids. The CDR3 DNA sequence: TGCAGTGCTATACCTGGAGCTTTCTTT. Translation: CSAIPGAFF.

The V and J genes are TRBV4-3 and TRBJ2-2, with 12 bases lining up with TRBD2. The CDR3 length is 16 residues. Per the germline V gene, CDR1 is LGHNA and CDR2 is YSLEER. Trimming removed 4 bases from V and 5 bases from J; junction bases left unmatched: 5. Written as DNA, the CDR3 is TGCGCCAGCAGCCTTCTAGCGGGGGGGGATACCGGGGAGCTGTTTTTT. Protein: CASSLLAGGDTGELFF.

The CDR3 DNA sequence: TGTGCCAGCAGCCCGGGGACTAGCGGGAGGGGCTACAATGAGCAGTTCTTC. Translating it yields CASSPGTSGRGYNEQFF. The chain combines TRBV11-3 with TRBJ2-1, with 16 bases matching TRBD2. The germline CDR1 and CDR2 sequences are SGHNT and YENEEA. CDR3 length: 17 residues. V was pared by 5 bases and J by 3 bases, with 4 bases of the junction left unmatched. Based on the CDR3 plus reference TRBV11-3 and TRBJ2-1, the full variable domain is EAGVVQSPRYKIIEKKQPVAFWCNPISGHNTLYWYLQNLGQGPELLIRYENEEAVDDSQLPKDRFSAERLKGVDSTLKIQPAELGDSAVYLCASSPGTSGRGYNEQFFGPGTRLTVL.

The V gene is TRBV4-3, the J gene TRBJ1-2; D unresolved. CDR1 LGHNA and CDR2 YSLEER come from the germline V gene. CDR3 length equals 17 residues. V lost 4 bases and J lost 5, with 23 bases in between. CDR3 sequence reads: CASSPFLRRITSYGYTF. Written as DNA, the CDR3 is TGCGCCAGCAGCCCGTTTCTTCGCCGTATAACCTCATATGGCTACACCTTC.

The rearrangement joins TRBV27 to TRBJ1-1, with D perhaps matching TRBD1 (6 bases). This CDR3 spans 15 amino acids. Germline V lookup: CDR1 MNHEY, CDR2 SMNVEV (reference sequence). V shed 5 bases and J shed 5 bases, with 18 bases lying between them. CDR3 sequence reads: CASSKQAGEGTEAFF. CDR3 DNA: TGTGCCAGCAGTAAGCAGGCAGGGGAAGGAACTGAAGCTTTCTTT.

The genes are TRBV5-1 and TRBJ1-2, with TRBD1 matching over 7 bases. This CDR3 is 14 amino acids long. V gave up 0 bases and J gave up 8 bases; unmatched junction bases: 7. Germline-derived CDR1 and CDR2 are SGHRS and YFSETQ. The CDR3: CASSLGDSQGGYTF. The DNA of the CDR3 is TGCGCCAGCAGCTTGGGGGACAGTCAAGGCGGCTACACCTTC.

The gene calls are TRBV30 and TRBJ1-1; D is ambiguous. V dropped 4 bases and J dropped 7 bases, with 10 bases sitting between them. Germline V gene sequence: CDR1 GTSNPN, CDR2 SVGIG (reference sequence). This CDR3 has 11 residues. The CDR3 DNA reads TGTGCCTGGAATCGGGTATATGAAGCTTTCTTT. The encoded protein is CAWNRVYEAFF.

The CDR3 DNA reads TGTGCCTGGAGTCTAGGGAACAATCAGCCCCAGCATTTT. Translated, it gives CAWSLGNNQPQHF. The chain couples TRBV30 to TRBJ1-5; D uncertain. V lost 2 bases and J lost 3, with 8 bases in between. Germline V lookup: CDR1 GTSNPN, CDR2 SVGIG (reference sequence). This CDR3 spans 13 amino acids.

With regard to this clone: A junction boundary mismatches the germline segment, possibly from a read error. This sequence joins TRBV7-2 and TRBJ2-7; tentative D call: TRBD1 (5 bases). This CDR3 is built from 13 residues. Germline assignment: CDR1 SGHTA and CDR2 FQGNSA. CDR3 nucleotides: TGTGCCAGCAACTTACAGGTCAACTACGAGCAGTACTTC. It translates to CASNLQVNYEQYF.

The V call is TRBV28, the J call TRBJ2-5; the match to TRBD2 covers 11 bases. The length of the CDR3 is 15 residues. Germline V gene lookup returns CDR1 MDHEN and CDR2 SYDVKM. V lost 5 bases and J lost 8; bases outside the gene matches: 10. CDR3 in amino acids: CASSNPLAGDRTQYF. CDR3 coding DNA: TGTGCCAGCAGTAACCCACTAGCGGGAGACCGAACCCAGTACTTC.

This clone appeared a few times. The CDR3: CASSYLWGREQYF. In DNA form, the CDR3 reads TGTGCCAGCAGTTACTTGTGGGGGAGGGAGCAGTACTTC. This chain links TRBV6-5 with TRBJ2-7; TRBD2 is a possible D gene (6 bases). The CDR3 covers 13 residues. Trimming took off 1 base at V and 7 bases at J, with 11 bases between the two ends. Germline values: CDR1 MNHEY, CDR2 SVGAGI.

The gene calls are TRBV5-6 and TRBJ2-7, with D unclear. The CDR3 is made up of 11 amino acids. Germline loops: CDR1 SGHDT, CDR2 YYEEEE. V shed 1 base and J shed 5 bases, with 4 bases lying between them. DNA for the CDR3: TGTGCCAGCAGCTTGTTCAACGAGCAGTACTTC. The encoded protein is CASSLFNEQYF.

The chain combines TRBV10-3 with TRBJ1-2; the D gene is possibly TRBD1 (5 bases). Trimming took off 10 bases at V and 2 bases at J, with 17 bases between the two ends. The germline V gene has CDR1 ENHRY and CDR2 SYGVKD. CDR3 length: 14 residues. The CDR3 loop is CATGAGRENYGYTF. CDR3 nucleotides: TGTGCCACGGGCGCGGGCAGGGAGAACTATGGCTACACCTTC.

The CDR3 DNA reads as TGTGCCAGACAGGGCCGCGATGGCTACACCTTC. Translation gives CARQGRDGYTF. The chain links TRBV2 to TRBJ1-2, with D perhaps TRBD1 (6 bases). V was cut by 9 bases and J by 6 bases, with 11 bases left in between. Germline V CDR1 and CDR2: SNHLY, FYNNEI. This CDR3 region has 11 residues.

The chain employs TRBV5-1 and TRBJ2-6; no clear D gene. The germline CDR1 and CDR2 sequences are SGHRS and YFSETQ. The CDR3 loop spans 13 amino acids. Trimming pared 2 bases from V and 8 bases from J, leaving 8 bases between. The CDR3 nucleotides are TGCGCCAGCAGCTTTACCCCGACCAACGTCCTGACTTTC. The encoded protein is CASSFTPTNVLTF.

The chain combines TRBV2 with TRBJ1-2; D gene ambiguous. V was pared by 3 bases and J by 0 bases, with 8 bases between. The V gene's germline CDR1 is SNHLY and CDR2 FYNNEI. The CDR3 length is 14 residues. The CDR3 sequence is CASSDQEANYGYTF. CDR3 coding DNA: TGTGCCAGCAGTGACCAGGAGGCTAACTATGGCTACACCTTC. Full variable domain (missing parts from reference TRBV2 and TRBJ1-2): EPEVTQTPSHQVTQMGQEVILRCVPISNHLYFYWYRQILGQKVEFLVSFYNNEISEKSEIFDDQFSVERPDGSNFTLKIRSTKLEDSAMYFCASSDQEANYGYTFGSGTRLTVV.

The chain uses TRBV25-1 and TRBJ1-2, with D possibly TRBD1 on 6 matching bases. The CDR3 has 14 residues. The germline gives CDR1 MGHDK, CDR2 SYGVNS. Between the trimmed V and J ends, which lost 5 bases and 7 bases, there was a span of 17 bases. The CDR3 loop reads CASSNGPWTAGYTF. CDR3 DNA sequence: TGTGCCAGCAGTAACGGGCCATGGACAGCTGGCTACACCTTC.

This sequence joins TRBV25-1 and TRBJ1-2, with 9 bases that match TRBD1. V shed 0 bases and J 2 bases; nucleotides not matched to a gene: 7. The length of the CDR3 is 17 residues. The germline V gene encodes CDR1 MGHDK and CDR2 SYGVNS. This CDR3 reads CASSEYLGQGSNYGYTF. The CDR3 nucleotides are TGTGCCAGCAGTGAATACCTGGGACAGGGATCCAACTATGGCTACACCTTC.

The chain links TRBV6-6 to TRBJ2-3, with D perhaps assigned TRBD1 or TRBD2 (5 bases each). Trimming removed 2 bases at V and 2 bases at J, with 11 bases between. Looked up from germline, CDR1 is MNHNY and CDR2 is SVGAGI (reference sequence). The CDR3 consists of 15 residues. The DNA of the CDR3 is TGTGCCAGCAGTTACCGACGGGACCACACAGATACGCAGTATTTT. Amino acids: CASSYRRDHTDTQYF.

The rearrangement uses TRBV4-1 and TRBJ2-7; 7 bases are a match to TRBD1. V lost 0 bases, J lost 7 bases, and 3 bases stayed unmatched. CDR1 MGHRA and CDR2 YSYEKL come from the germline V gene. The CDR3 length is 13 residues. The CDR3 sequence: CASSQDPGQEQYF. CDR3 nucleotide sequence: TGCGCCAGCAGCCAAGATCCGGGACAGGAGCAGTACTTC.